A selection of T cell receptor beta chains follows, all from one sample in a study of beta chain features in type 1 diabetes. Using immunoSEQ multiplex PCR, the repertoire was profiled, and TCRdb retains in-frame clones only, with some absent. The sample includes about 220,000 clones, around 9.9% of them seen just once. Specimen: central memory CD4+ T cells from blood. All receptors derive from a man between 18 and 29 years old in good health. Both conserved end residues are part of each CDR3. Each record gives: D gene, J gene, V gene, clone size, CDR3 DNA, CDR3 protein. D genes are given only for firm matches. The listing skips clone size in some rows; elsewhere it reads once, few, many or a size class.

>.|TRBJ2-7|TRBV6-6|many
TGTGCCAGCAGCGACACTGCCTACGAGCAGTACTTC
CASSDTAYEQYF
>.|TRBJ2-5|TRBV5-1|many
TGCGCCAGCAGTCCCCACAGCCAAGAGACCCAGTACTTC
CASSPHSQETQYF
>.|TRBJ2-2|TRBV9|few
TGTGCCAGCAGCGTCTTCGCAGGGGAGCTGTTTTTT
CASSVFAGELFF
>TRBD2|TRBJ2-3|TRBV7-9|few
TGTGCCAGCAGCTTAGCTTTAGCGGGAGTCACAGATACGCAGTATTTT
CASSLALAGVTDTQYF
>.|TRBJ1-1|TRBV27|.
TGTGCCAGCAAAGGGGCTTTGGGCACTGAAGCTTTCTTT
CASKGALGTEAFF
>TRBD1|TRBJ2-7|TRBV10-3|many
TGTGCCATCAGGCCCGGGACAGATAACTACGAGCAGTACTTC
CAIRPGTDNYEQYF
>.|TRBJ1-1|TRBV7-9|few
TGTGCCAGCAGCCCTACCTTGGGTCTGAACACTGAAGCTTTCTTT
CASSPTLGLNTEAFF
>.|TRBJ2-7|TRBV7-2|many
TGTGCCAGCAGTCATACGGGGTACGAGCAGTACTTC
CASSHTGYEQYF
>.|TRBJ1-4|TRBV29-1|few
TGCAGCGTTCTGGGGGGAGATGAAAAACTGTTTTTT
CSVLGGDEKLFF
>.|TRBJ2-5|TRBV5-1|many
TGCGCCAGCAGCTTGGAGCAGAGCGCAGAGACCCAGTACTTC
CASSLEQSAETQYF
>.|TRBJ1-3|TRBV18|.
TGTGCCAGCTCACCCCCCAAGGGGATCTCTGGAAACACCATATATTTT
CASSPPKGISGNTIYF
>.|TRBJ2-3|TRBV2|many
TGTGCCAGCACCCAGCGCGAACCCAGCACAGATACGCAGTATTTT
CASTQREPSTDTQYF
>.|TRBJ1-4|TRBV15|many
TGTGCCACCAGCGCGAGGGCTCATGATGAAAAACTGTTTTTT
CATSARAHDEKLFF
>TRBD2|TRBJ2-2|TRBV10-3|.
TGTGCCATCAGTGGGACTAGCGGGTCGAACACCGGGGAGCTGTTTTTT
CAISGTSGSNTGELFF
>TRBD1|TRBJ2-7|TRBV7-9|.
TGTGCCAGCAGCTTAGGTTCCGGGACAGGGGGAGTCGAGCAGTACTTC
CASSLGSGTGGVEQYF
>TRBD2|TRBJ2-3|TRBV5-4|many
TGTGCCAGCAGCTCGGGACTAGCGGGAGTCACAGATACGCAGTATTTT
CASSSGLAGVTDTQYF
>.|TRBJ1-4|TRBV14|.
TGTGCCAGCAGCCGACGGGGTAATGAAAAACTGTTTTTT
CASSRRGNEKLFF
>TRBD2|TRBJ2-1|TRBV14|.
TGTGCCAGCAGCCAAGATGGTCGACTAGCGGACTCAAGCTCCTACAATGAGCAGTTCTTC
CASSQDGRLADSSSYNEQFF
>.|TRBJ2-1|TRBV7-9|few
TGTGCCAGCAGCTTAGTAGGTCCGGGAGTCAATGAGCAGTTCTTC
CASSLVGPGVNEQFF
>.|TRBJ2-4|TRBV28|few
TGTGCCAGCAGTGGGCGGGACGCAGGAGAGACGGACATTCAGTACTTC
CASSGRDAGETDIQYF
>TRBD2|TRBJ2-3|TRBV4-2|few
TGTGCCAGCAGCTACGGGAGGAGTAGGTCGGATACGCAGTATTTT
CASSYGRSRSDTQYF
>TRBD1|TRBJ2-7|TRBV28|.
TGTGCCAGTCGGACAGGGTCCTACGAGCAGTACTTC
CASRTGSYEQYF
>TRBD2|TRBJ2-7|TRBV5-6|.
TGTGCCAGCAGCTTTAGCGGGAGGGCCTACGAGCAGTACTTC
CASSFSGRAYEQYF
>TRBD1|TRBJ1-1|TRBV5-1|.
TGCGCCAGCAGCCCGGACAGGGGGTTTCGGACTGAAGCTTTCTTT
CASSPDRGFRTEAFF
>TRBD2|TRBJ2-7|TRBV7-7|few
TGTGCCAGCAGCTTACTAGCGGGAGACTACGAGCAGTACTTC
CASSLLAGDYEQYF
>.|TRBJ2-5|TRBV4-2|.
TGTGCCAGCAGCCCCGGGGCCGAGGGGGAGACCCAGTACTTC
CASSPGAEGETQYF
>.|TRBJ2-5|TRBV10-3|few
TGTGCCATCAGTGAGTCGAGCGGGTGGTACCAAGAGACCCAGTACTTC
CAISESSGWYQETQYF
>TRBD2|TRBJ2-1|TRBV2|.
TGTGCCAGCTCCTCCGGGAGGGCGGATTACAATGAGCAGTTCTTC
CASSSGRADYNEQFF
>TRBD1|TRBJ2-5|TRBV2|.
TGTGCCAGCAGGGGACAGCTCCAAGAGACCCAGTACTTC
CASRGQLQETQYF
>.|TRBJ2-6|TRBV7-9|.
TGTGCCAGCAGCCCAGGACTCCTTTACTCTGGGGCCAACGTCCTGACTTTC
CASSPGLLYSGANVLTF
>.|TRBJ2-7|TRBV6-1|.
TGTGCCAGCGGGTTTTCGTCTCTATACGAGCAGTACTTC
CASGFSSLYEQYF
>TRBD1|TRBJ2-7|TRBV2|few
TGTGCCAGCAGGACTATACCGGGACAGGGACAGTACTTC
CASRTIPGQGQYF
>.|TRBJ2-3|TRBV9|.
TGTGCCAGCAGCTTCCCAAGGGGAGTTCCCACAGATACGCAGTATTTT
CASSFPRGVPTDTQYF
>.|TRBJ1-2|TRBV30|.
TGTGCCTGGAAATCTGGCAGTCCGTATGGCTACACCTTC
CAWKSGSPYGYTF
>.|TRBJ2-1|TRBV11-2|.
TGTGCCAGCAGCCCGCATAGGAATGAGCAGTTCTTC
CASSPHRNEQFF
>.|TRBJ2-3|TRBV7-8|few
TGTGCCAGCAGCTTAGCGGGGGGAATCGGCACAGATACGCAGTATTTT
CASSLAGGIGTDTQYF
>.|TRBJ2-1|TRBV6-5|few
TGTGCCAGCAGAACAGGGAGTGCTTGGGGCAATGAGCAGTTCTTC
CASRTGSAWGNEQFF